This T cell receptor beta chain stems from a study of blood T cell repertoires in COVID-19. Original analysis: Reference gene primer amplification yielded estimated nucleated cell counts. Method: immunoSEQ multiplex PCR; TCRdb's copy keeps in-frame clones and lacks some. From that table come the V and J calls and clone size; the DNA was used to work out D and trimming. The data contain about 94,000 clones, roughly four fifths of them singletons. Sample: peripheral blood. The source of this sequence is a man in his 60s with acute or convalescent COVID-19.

CDR3 coding DNA: TGTGCCAGTAGTATAAGTGTACGGACTTTGAACACTGAAGCTTTCTTT. It yields the protein CASSISVRTLNTEAFF. V usage is TRBV19 and J usage is TRBJ1-1; D not certain. There are 16 residues in the CDR3. V lost 2 bases and J lost 0, with 13 bases in between. Germline V gene lookup returns CDR1 LNHDA and CDR2 SQIVND (reference sequence).